One and the same sample provided the 15 T cell receptor beta chains below, sequenced in a study of cytotoxic CD8 clonotypes in ibrutinib-treated CLL. Measured with immunoSEQ multiplex PCR; TCRdb has only the in-frame clones, and not every one. The sample holds around 92,000 clones; 75% to 80% are singletons and the top ten take 20% to 25%. The material was PBMCs, obtained after 24 months of ibrutinib treatment. These receptors all stem from a human donor with chronic lymphocytic leukemia.

The rearrangement joins TRBV7-9 to TRBJ2-5; weak D call: TRBD2 (5 bases). CDR1 is SEHNR and CDR2 is FQNEAQ in the germline V gene (reference sequence). Trimming left V 1 base short and J 1 base short, with 7 bases between. The CDR3 extends over 14 amino acids. CDR3 amino acids: CASSLVGLQETQYF. CDR3 DNA sequence: TGTGCCAGCAGCTTAGTAGGACTCCAAGAGACCCAGTACTTC.

The chain combines TRBV11-2 with TRBJ2-5; tentative D call: TRBD2 (6 bases). The V gene's germline CDR1 is SGHAT and CDR2 FQNNGV. V lost 5 bases and J lost 4, with 11 bases in between. The CDR3 contains 13 residues. CDR3 residues: CASSPGLGETQYF. The CDR3 DNA follows: TGTGCCAGCAGCCCGGGACTTGGAGAGACCCAGTACTTC.

This clone was counted only a few times. The chain couples TRBV5-6 to TRBJ1-2, with 9 bases matching TRBD1. CDR1 and CDR2 from the germline V gene are SGHDT and YYEEEE. The CDR3 sequence is 14 residues long. V lost 0 bases and J lost 6; bases outside the gene matches: 3. This CDR3 is CASSLATGGDGYTF. The DNA of the CDR3 is TGTGCCAGCAGCTTGGCGACAGGGGGAGATGGCTACACCTTC.

V is TRBV19 and J is TRBJ2-5; the D is unclear. This CDR3 has 15 amino acids. Germline values: CDR1 LNHDA, CDR2 SQIVND (reference sequence). Trimming removed 1 base from V and 1 base from J, with 10 bases in between. The CDR3 protein is CASSIGMAVQETQYF. CDR3 coding DNA: TGTGCCAGTAGTATAGGGATGGCGGTCCAAGAGACCCAGTACTTC.

This clone has only a few counts. V and J are TRBV29-1 and TRBJ2-3, with 9 bases that match TRBD1. There are 16 residues in the CDR3. Trimming removed 3 bases from V and 4 bases from J; junction bases left unmatched: 11. CDR1 is SQVTM, CDR2 ANQGSEA, per germline. In nucleotides, the CDR3 is TGCAGCGTTGACCAACCACAGGGGGCTCGGGCAGATACGCAGTATTTT. Its translation is CSVDQPQGARADTQYF.

The rearrangement links TRBV7-2 to TRBJ1-1; no clear D gene. V lost 7 bases, J lost 4 bases, and 16 bases lay in between. The CDR3 sequence is 14 residues long. Germline assignment: CDR1 SGHTA and CDR2 FQGNSA. For the CDR3, the DNA is TGTGCCAGCACCGCTAAATTAGGGAGCACTGAAGCTTTCTTT. Residues: CASTAKLGSTEAFF.

This clone is a singleton in its sample. CDR3 DNA sequence: TGTGCCAGCAGCTCCGTCACAAAGGACTGGCAAGAGACCCAGTACTTC. This gives the protein CASSSVTKDWQETQYF. The chain has TRBV13 and TRBJ2-5, with a tentative D call TRBD2 (5 bases). Trimming removed 4 bases at V and 2 bases at J, with 17 bases between. This CDR3 comprises 16 residues. The V gene's germline CDR1 is PRHDT and CDR2 FYEKMQ (reference sequence). Together with reference TRBV13 and TRBJ2-5, the CDR3 gives the full variable domain: AAGVIQSPRHLIKEKRETATLKCYPIPRHDTVYWYQQGPGQDPQFLISFYEKMQSDKGSIPDRFSAQQFSDYHSELNMSSLELGDSALYFCASSSVTKDWQETQYFGPGTRLLVL.

The V gene is TRBV20-1, the J gene TRBJ2-7; D gene unclear. The ends were cut back, 3 bases at V and 3 bases at J, with 6 bases in the middle. Germline assignment: CDR1 DFQATT and CDR2 SNEGSKA (reference sequence). This CDR3 region has 11 residues. The CDR3 region has the DNA TGCAGTGCTAGTGGCGGCTACGAGCAGTACTTC. Amino acids: CSASGGYEQYF.

The chain employs TRBV19 and TRBJ1-2, with D unresolved. The CDR3 is 14 residues long. Germline assignment: CDR1 LNHDA and CDR2 SQIVND (reference sequence). Trimming removed 6 bases from V and 1 base from J, with 12 bases in between. CDR3 loop: CASRRDPGNYGYTF. DNA for the CDR3: TGTGCCAGTAGAAGAGACCCGGGTAACTATGGCTACACCTTC.

This clone came up once. The V call is TRBV7-9, the J call TRBJ2-7; 8 bases map to TRBD1. The CDR3 has 15 amino acids. The germline V gene encodes CDR1 SEHNR and CDR2 FQNEAQ (reference sequence). V gave up 5 bases and J gave up 3 bases; unmatched junction bases: 9. CDR3 sequence: CASSRYKTGDYEQYF. CDR3 in DNA: TGTGCCAGCAGCCGATATAAGACAGGGGACTACGAGCAGTACTTC.

V is TRBV6-1 and J is TRBJ2-2; possibly TRBD1 or TRBD2 for D (5 bases each). The CDR3 runs 14 residues. Germline values: CDR1 MNHNS, CDR2 SASEGT. The V and J ends lost 5 bases and 5 bases respectively, with 12 bases between them. The CDR3, as DNA: TGTGCCAGCAGTTCTCAGGGCGGGACCGGGGAGCTGTTTTTT. It encodes CASSSQGGTGELFF.

The chain recombines TRBV14 with TRBJ2-5; 7 bases are shared with TRBD1. V lost 2 bases to trimming and J lost 4 bases; unmatched junction nucleotides: 13. Germline loops: CDR1 SGHDN, CDR2 FVKESK. The length of the CDR3 is 17 residues. The CDR3 DNA reads as TGTGCCAGCAGCCAAAGAGGCCGGCAGGGGGACGGAGAGACCCAGTACTTC. This encodes CASSQRGRQGDGETQYF.

The CDR3 protein is CASSATGFGANVLTF. The DNA of the CDR3 is TGTGCCAGCAGTGCTACAGGGTTCGGGGCCAACGTCCTGACTTTC. The chain has TRBV2 and TRBJ2-6, with a tentative D call TRBD1 (6 bases). Per the germline V gene, CDR1 is SNHLY and CDR2 is FYNNEI. CDR3 length: 15 residues. Trimming shortened V by 4 bases and J by 4 bases, and 11 bases separated the two germline ends.

The table lists this clone with a count of one. The rearrangement joins TRBV5-5 to TRBJ2-5; 7 bases fit TRBD2. The CDR3 length is 16 residues. Germline V lookup: CDR1 SGHKS, CDR2 YYEKEE (reference sequence). The junction had 10 bases not matched to a gene; V was cut back by 0 bases and J by 5 bases. The CDR3, as DNA: TGTGCCAGCAGCTTGGGGGCGGGAGCAGTAAGGGAGACCCAGTACTTC. This sequence encodes CASSLGAGAVRETQYF.

The gene calls are TRBV6-5 and TRBJ1-6; D unresolved. The V gene's germline CDR1 is MNHEY and CDR2 SVGAGI. This CDR3 is 15 amino acids long. V was shortened by 0 bases and J by 7 bases, with 10 bases between the two germline ends. The CDR3 DNA reads as TGTGCCAGCAGTTACTCCCCTTTATTGAATTCACCCCTCCACTTT. Its protein is CASSYSPLLNSPLHF.